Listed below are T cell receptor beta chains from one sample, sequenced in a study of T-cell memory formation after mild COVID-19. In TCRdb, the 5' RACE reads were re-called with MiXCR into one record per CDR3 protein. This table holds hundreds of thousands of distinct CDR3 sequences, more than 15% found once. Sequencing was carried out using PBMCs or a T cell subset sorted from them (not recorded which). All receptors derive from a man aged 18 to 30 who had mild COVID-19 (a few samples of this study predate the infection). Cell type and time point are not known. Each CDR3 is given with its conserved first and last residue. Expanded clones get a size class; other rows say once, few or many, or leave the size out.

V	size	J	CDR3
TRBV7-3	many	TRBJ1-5	CASSLPGQPQHF
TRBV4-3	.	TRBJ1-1	CASSHTGVGTEAFF
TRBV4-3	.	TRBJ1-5	CASSQVQGGNQPQHF
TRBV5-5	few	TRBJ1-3	CASELWGRSGNTIYF
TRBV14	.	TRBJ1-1	CASSQYQGANEAFF
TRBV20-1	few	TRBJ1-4	CSARGVQTNEKLFF
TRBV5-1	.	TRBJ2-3	CASSLGQGAADTQYF
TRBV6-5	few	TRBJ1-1	CASSSGQTGAEAFF
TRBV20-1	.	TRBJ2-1	CSAKTSSYNEQFF
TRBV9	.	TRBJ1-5	CASSVGADSNQPQHF
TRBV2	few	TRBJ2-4	CASQVTNIQYF
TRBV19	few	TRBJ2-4	CASRRGVPKNIQYF
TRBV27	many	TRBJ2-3	CASRRDSTDTQYF
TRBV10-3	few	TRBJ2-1	CAISESGRSNDEQFF
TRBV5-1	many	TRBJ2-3	CASSFGGGGDTQYF
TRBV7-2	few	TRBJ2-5	CASSLELQETQYF
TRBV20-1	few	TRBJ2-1	CSATDRDNEQFF
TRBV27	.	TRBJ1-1	CASSLTMTAMNTEAFF
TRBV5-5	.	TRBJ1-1	CASSADRWTEAFF
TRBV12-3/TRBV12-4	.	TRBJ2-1	CASTLDRSSYNEQFF